The clone carrying this T cell receptor (beta chain) was recorded many times. The antigen is unknown. At one end the junction does not follow the germline gene, possibly because of a read error. The data stem from a study of blood T cells in healthy people across ages. A J-beta primer mix and a sample-barcoded 5' primer were used in a second PCR of about 7 to 12 cycles. TCRdb ran MiXCR on the 5' RACE reads and lists one entry per CDR3 protein. The sample records 1.5 million to 2 million distinct CDR3 sequences, roughly 50% being singletons. Study-wide findings and caveats: Across samples, TCR beta diversity tracked strongly with naive T cell percentage. PBMCs that were unsorted prevented a conclusive naive versus antigen-experienced comparison.

This clonotype originated in a woman in her forties in good health. What was sequenced was blood.

CDR3 nucleotides: TGTGCCAGCAGTCTAAGACAGGGTGCAGATACGCAGTATTTT. Residues: CASSLRQGADTQYF. The chain couples TRBV5-1 to TRBJ2-3; TRBD1 matches at 7 bases. The germline CDR1 and CDR2 sequences are SGHRS and YFSETQ. The CDR3 spans 14 residues.